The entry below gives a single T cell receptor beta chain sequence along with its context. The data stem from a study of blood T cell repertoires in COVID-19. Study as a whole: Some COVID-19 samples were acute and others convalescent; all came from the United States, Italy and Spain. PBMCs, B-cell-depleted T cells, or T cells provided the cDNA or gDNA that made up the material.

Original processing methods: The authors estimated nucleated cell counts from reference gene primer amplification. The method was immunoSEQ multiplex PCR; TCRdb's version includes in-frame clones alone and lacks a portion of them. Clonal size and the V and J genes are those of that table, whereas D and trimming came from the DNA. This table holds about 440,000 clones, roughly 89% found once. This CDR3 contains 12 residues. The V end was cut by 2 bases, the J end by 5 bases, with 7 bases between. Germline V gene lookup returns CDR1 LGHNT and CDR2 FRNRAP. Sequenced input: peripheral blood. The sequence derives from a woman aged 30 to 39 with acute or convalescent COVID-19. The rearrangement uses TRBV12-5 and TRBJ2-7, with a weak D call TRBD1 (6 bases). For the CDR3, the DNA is TGTGCTAGTGGTTTGTCAGGGGACGAGCAGTACTTC. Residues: CASGLSGDEQYF.